Listed here are 3 T cell receptor beta chains from one sample, sequenced in a study of T cells after posttransplantation cyclophosphamide. TCRdb's copy holds only in-frame clones and misses some; the assay was immunoSEQ multiplex PCR. The data contain about 52,000 clones, 85% to 95% of them singletons. Sequencing input: PBMCs. Receptors were obtained from a woman aged 25 to 39 in good health and a related stem cell transplant donor.

The CDR3 DNA follows: TGTGCCAGCAGCTCTACGGACAGGGGGGGAGGCTACACCTTC. Amino acids: CASSSTDRGGGYTF. The genes are TRBV7-2 and TRBJ1-2, with 10 bases fitting TRBD1. The CDR3 is made up of 14 amino acids. The V segment lost 4 bases and the J segment 8 bases; nucleotides outside the gene matches: 7. Germline V gene sequence: CDR1 SGHTA, CDR2 FQGNSA.

This chain uses TRBV7-2 with TRBJ2-3; TRBD2 matches 16 bases. The CDR3 has 18 residues. CDR1 SGHTA and CDR2 FQGNSA come from the germline V gene. Unmatched junction bases numbered 10, after V lost 5 bases and J lost 5 bases. The CDR3 region is CASSVHGTSGGERDTQYF. The CDR3 DNA sequence: TGTGCCAGCAGCGTGCACGGGACTAGCGGGGGGGAGAGAGATACGCAGTATTTT.

The CDR3 loop reads CASTGTENSPLHF. The CDR3 DNA sequence: TGTGCCAGCACAGGGACAGAAAATTCACCCCTCCACTTT. This sequence joins TRBV6-1 and TRBJ1-6; 7 nucleotides match TRBD1. Germline V gene data show CDR1 as MNHNS and CDR2 as SASEGT. This CDR3 has 13 residues. Trimming at V came to 7 bases and at J to 7 bases, leaving 4 bases not matched to a gene.